In its sample, the clone carrying this TCR beta chain was seen many times. Its antigen is not identified. The sample originates from a study of T cells in Graves' hyperthyroidism and ophthalmopathy. Study-wide results and caveats: Most thyroid-expanded clonotypes above 0.001 were also found in blood. Using 13 V-J features, a model discriminated ophthalmopathy from stable hyperthyroidism.

Together with thyroid ultrasound, orbital computed tomography, serum thyroxine and TRAb, clinical symptoms were used for diagnoses. Each 10 ml fresh peripheral blood draw supplied the PBMCs. TCR beta CDR3 regions were amplified from RNA transcripts. The HTBI primer set drove a first-round RT-PCR of the TCR CDR3. Each CDR3 protein gets one entry after TCRdb re-called the multiplex PCR reads with MiXCR. Among under 350,000 distinct CDR3 sequences listed, approximately 14% were seen once. The receptor's source is a woman in her thirties or forties with Graves' ophthalmopathy. Sequencing used blood.

In DNA form, the CDR3 reads TGTGCCTATTACAGGAACACTGAAGCTTTCTTT. This translates into CAYYRNTEAFF. This chain links TRBV6-1 with TRBJ1-1; D gene ambiguous. CDR3 length: 11 residues. Trimming left V 11 bases short and J 1 base short, with 8 bases between. The germline CDR1 and CDR2 sequences are MNHNS and SASEGT.